This TCR beta chain was recorded in a study of shared clonotypes between healthy human individuals (dated by TCRdb to 2018 to 2021). With regard to the full study: A few men and two women, aged 18 to 49 years, made up the cohort. For each donor, CD4 naive and CD4 memory were each given three plates, CD8 naive was given two plates, and CD8 memory was given one plate. To estimate repertoire size and how much clonotype sharing occurs between individuals, the study deeply sequenced the blood TCR repertoires of five or six healthy adults. To increase sequencing depth and limit assay-specific biases, TCR repertoire library preparation and sequencing were carried out by different laboratories using diverse techniques. Between about 0.85 and 9.5 billion PBMCs per donor were obtained by leukapheresis. Broad study findings and their caveats: Clonotypes shared by all four sorted-subset donors showed higher generation probabilities than non-shared clonotypes. Sampling was limited to blood, and TCR repertoires in tissue likely differ from TCR repertoires in blood. Incomplete sequencing was indicated by rarefaction of sorted-subset datasets, despite the large sequencing depth. The small number of donors limited the genetic and exposure-history diversity represented. When a few donors were compared, the shared fraction of clonotypes was around 5% for naive CD4, about 4% for naive CD8, 2.3% for memory CD4, and 0.4% for memory CD8. Naive subsets generally had larger estimated clonotype richness than memory subsets. Based on pairwise subsampling, the degree of clonotype sharing among donors was expected to be affected by sequencing depth.

The donors were healthy, HIV-negative adults who had no recently reported acute infections or vaccinations. Only Caucasian adults living in Nashville, Tennessee, USA were represented among the donors. CD4+ T cells were enriched by magnetic negative selection; naive cells were then positively selected on CD45RA, and the negative fraction formed the memory subset. After blood collection by leukapheresis, PBMCs were isolated using Ficoll-Histopaque density gradient centrifugation and then cryopreserved in the vapor phase of liquid nitrogen. Analytical flow cytometry was used to check the purity and quantity of each magnetically sorted T cell population. Each sorted fraction had its genomic DNA isolated and then quantified by UV absorbance on a Nanodrop 2000c. TCR CDR3 regions were amplified from genomic DNA by multiplex PCR using the deep immunoSEQ assay. Genomic DNA extracted from each cell subset was distributed evenly over all wells of several immunoSEQ 96-well plates, and each plate served as one replicate. For sorted subsets, each replicate PCR was loaded with approximately 0.2 ug genomic DNA, equivalent to 30,000 or so T cell genomes. Purified libraries were measured with a Qubit 3.0 fluorometer, size-checked on a Bioanalyzer 2100, and measured again with the KAPA Library Quantification kit. Each immunoSEQ 96-well plate was sequenced on its own single-read 150-cycle Illumina NextSeq 550 flow cell. For the original study's pipeline: Because only junctional sequences without quality scores were contained in the immunoSEQ output, filtering matching that applied to full-length reads could not be performed. To assign V/J genes and CDR3, sequences were annotated against IMGT germline references using PyIR, a Python wrapper for IgBLAST v1.9. Reads with weak V/J assignments (E-value above 1e-6), missing CDR3, stop codons, out-of-frame junctions, or ambiguous translated residues were removed. V3J clonotypes were defined as sequences sharing an identical inferred V gene, J gene, and CDR3 amino acid sequence. Percentage overlap between repertoires was calculated by dividing the number of shared unique clonotypes by the size of the smaller repertoire. Repertoire richness was assessed with RTK rarefaction, the Chao1 estimator, and Recon v2.1 estimates of unobserved clonotypes. For all TCRbeta clonotypes obtained by the gDNA method from a few donors, generation probabilities were computed with OLGA. In TCRdb, the immuneACCESS table is reduced to in-frame sequences with V and J assigned. These tables do not hold every clone; where another copy was compared, an unresolved V gene accounts for under half, and the others remain unexplained. V and J calls and clone size are as listed in that table; D and trimming were resolved from the DNA. In this sample the table shows 2 million to 2.5 million clones, 90% to 96% of which occur a single time. The ten largest clones take up approximately 0.13% of the sample.

About this clone itself: This receptor's antigen is unknown. Base-call qualities are not available, and no considerably larger clone is one nucleotide away.

Its CDR3 holds 12 amino acids, cysteine through phenylalanine. Only the CDR3 DNA stays, 36 bases, in frame from base 1. CDR1 and CDR2 are drawn from the germline V gene (reference sequence): SEHNR, FQNEAQ. Relative to germline, V is 6 bases shorter and J is 6 bases shorter, with 8 bases between their ends. The sample taken for sequencing was naive CD4+ T cells sorted from blood. The cell subset or site label for this specimen denotes: CD45RA+ positively selected. The rearrangement combines TRBV7-9 with TRBJ2-2, with an unclear D gene assignment. The clonotype originates from a young man in good health. The nucleotides read TGTGCCAGCAGTCTACAATCCGGGGAGCTGTTTTTT. It specifies CASSLQSGELFF.